The 23 T cell receptor beta chains below were found in one sample sequenced in a study of T cells in Graves' hyperthyroidism and ophthalmopathy. From RNA transcripts, TCR beta CDR3 regions were amplified. The HTBI set primed first-round TCR CDR3 RT-PCR. TCRdb re-called the multiplex PCR reads with MiXCR, one entry per CDR3 protein. Seen here are about 640,000 distinct CDR3 sequences, 20% to 25% observed once, and the top ten hold 34%. Sequencing used blood. Receptors were obtained from a man aged 25-45 years with Graves' ophthalmopathy.

The table lists this clonotype with a few counts. The V call is TRBV28, the J call TRBJ2-3, with TRBD2 identical over 10 bases. The CDR3 runs to 15 residues. Germline trimming cut 2 bases from V and 6 bases from J; bases unmatched to any gene: 5. Germline V lookup: CDR1 MDHEN, CDR2 SYDVKM. CDR3 protein: CASSLLSGRGDTQYF. The CDR3 DNA sequence: TGTGCCAGCAGTTTACTCAGCGGGAGGGGGGATACGCAGTATTTT.

This clonotype was recorded a few times. V is TRBV20-1 and J is TRBJ2-1; D gene unclear. Looked up from germline, CDR1 is DFQATT and CDR2 is SNEGSKA (reference sequence). V was pared by 3 bases and J by 8 bases, with 8 bases between. The CDR3 covers 11 residues. The CDR3 spells CSASWPDEQFF. In nucleotides, the CDR3 is TGCAGTGCTAGTTGGCCGGATGAGCAGTTCTTC.

This clonotype was observed many times. The CDR3 region is CASSGLASSFVDTQYF. Written as DNA, the CDR3 is TGTGCCAGCAGTGGTTTGGCCTCGTCGTTTGTAGATACGCAGTATTTT. The rearrangement joins TRBV2 to TRBJ2-3, with no clear D. CDR1 and CDR2 from the germline V gene are SNHLY and FYNNEI. The CDR3 consists of 16 residues. With 4 bases removed from V and 5 bases from J, the gap between germline ends came to 19 bases.

The CDR3 protein is CASSRDKTFSGRPWFF. The CDR3 coding sequence is TGTGCCAGCAGTCGCGACAAAACCTTCAGCGGGAGGCCATGGTTCTTC. The rearrangement uses TRBV27 and TRBJ2-1; 9 bases fit TRBD2. Per germline, CDR1 MNHEY and CDR2 SMNVEV (reference sequence). The J segment lost 15 bases and the V segment lost 5 bases, leaving 20 bases of the junction unmatched. The CDR3 is 16 amino acids.

This clonotype was observed a few times. The rearrangement joins TRBV6-2 or TRBV6-3 to TRBJ2-7; 10 bases map to TRBD1. Germline V gene sequence: CDR1 MNHEY, CDR2 SVGEGT. This CDR3 comprises 13 residues. The V and J ends lost 6 bases and 6 bases, in that order; junction bases with no gene match: 5. The DNA of the CDR3 is TGTGCCAGCAGGACCGGGACAGGGGTCGAGCAGTACTTC. This translates into CASRTGTGVEQYF.

This sequence joins TRBV28 and TRBJ2-1; 7 bases map to TRBD2. From germline, CDR1 is MDHEN and CDR2 SYDVKM. CDR3 length: 12 residues. V trimming: 11 bases; J trimming: 5 bases; junction bases outside the gene matches: 6. This chain's CDR3 is CASTSSHNEQFF. CDR3 DNA sequence: TGTGCCTCGACTAGCAGCCACAATGAGCAGTTCTTC.

This clonotype showed up just a few times. The chain uses TRBV20-1 and TRBJ2-5; TRBD1 aligns across 7 bases. From germline, CDR1 is DFQATT and CDR2 SNEGSKA (reference sequence). J lost 1 base, V lost 3 bases, and 2 bases had no gene match. This CDR3 spans 13 amino acids. The CDR3 bases are TGCAGTGCTAGCGGACAGGCCCAAGAGACCCAGTACTTC. This gives the protein CSASGQAQETQYF.

This clonotype was observed a few times. The rearrangement joins TRBV2 to TRBJ2-6; D not resolved. Trimming shortened V by 6 bases and J by 4 bases, and 4 bases separated the two germline ends. Germline values: CDR1 SNHLY, CDR2 FYNNEI. The CDR3 extends over 12 amino acids. The CDR3 sequence: CASRGGANVLTF. CDR3 nucleotide sequence: TGTGCCAGCAGAGGAGGGGCCAACGTCCTGACTTTC.

This clonotype was observed a few times. J is TRBJ2-7 and V is TRBV4-1, with D hard to call. This CDR3 spans 13 amino acids. Trimming removed 1 base at V and 1 base at J, with 5 bases between. Germline V gene lookup returns CDR1 MGHRA and CDR2 YSYEKL. The CDR3 here is CASSQATSYEQYF. The CDR3 coding sequence is TGCGCCAGCAGCCAAGCGACATCCTACGAGCAGTACTTC.

The sample holds many counts of this clonotype. The chain has TRBV29-1 and TRBJ1-1; 10 bases fit TRBD1. V lost 6 bases, J lost 9 bases, and 7 bases stayed unmatched. There are 12 residues in the CDR3. From germline, CDR1 is SQVTM and CDR2 ANQGSEA. CDR3 nucleotide sequence: TGCAGCGTCACCGGGACAGGGGTTAAAGCTTTCTTT. It yields the protein CSVTGTGVKAFF.

This sequence joins TRBV29-1 and TRBJ2-3; 7 nucleotides line up with TRBD1. Trimming removed 8 bases from V and 3 bases from J; junction bases left unmatched: 11. This CDR3 is 14 amino acids long. CDR1 and CDR2 (germline): SQVTM, ANQGSEA. In nucleotides, the CDR3 is TGCAGCTCCGATCAGGGGACAGCGACAGATACGCAGTATTTT. Its protein product is CSSDQGTATDTQYF.

The V call is TRBV12-3 or TRBV12-4, the J call TRBJ2-7; D call uncertain. V was trimmed by 8 bases and J by 2 bases, leaving 7 bases between them. The CDR3 has 11 residues. In DNA, the CDR3 is TGTGCCAGCGGAAAGACCTACGAGCAGTACTTC. Residues: CASGKTYEQYF.

This clonotype was counted only a few times. The chain links TRBV5-6 to TRBJ2-3; D uncertain. V was pared by 0 bases and J by 11 bases, with 10 bases between. The germline CDR1 and CDR2 sequences are SGHDT and YYEEEE. CDR3 length equals 12 residues. The CDR3 region is CASSLGPQRQYF. DNA of the CDR3: TGTGCCAGCAGCTTGGGGCCGCAACGGCAGTATTTT. Supplemented by reference TRBV5-6 and TRBJ2-3, the full variable domain reads DAGVTQSPTHLIKTRGQQVTLRCSPKSGHDTVSWYQQALGQGPQFIFQYYEEEERQRGNFPDRFSGHQFPNYSSELNVNALLLGDSALYLCASSLGPQRQYFGPGTRLTVL.

This clonotype was observed a few times. V is TRBV19 and J is TRBJ2-2, with TRBD2 matching 7 bases. CDR3 length: 10 amino acids. Germline V gene data show CDR1 as LNHDA and CDR2 as SQIVND (reference sequence). The V segment lost 11 bases and the J segment 7 bases; nucleotides outside the gene matches: 1. DNA of the CDR3: TGTGCCGCGGGGGTCGGGGAGCTGTTTTTT. This translates into CAAGVGELFF.

This clonotype was counted ten times or more. V and J are TRBV6-1 and TRBJ1-1; possible D gene TRBD1, 5 bases. V lost 5 bases and J lost 3, with 10 bases in between. CDR1 and CDR2 (germline): MNHNS, SASEGT. This CDR3 is 13 amino acids long. The CDR3 loop reads CASSKMGDTEAFF. As DNA, the CDR3 is TGTGCCAGCAGTAAAATGGGGGACACTGAAGCTTTCTTT.

This clonotype was detected many times. CDR3 coding DNA: TGTGCCAGCAGCTTAAACCAGGGAAGAAATGAGCAGTTCTTC. This encodes CASSLNQGRNEQFF. The chain recombines TRBV11-2 with TRBJ2-1; D perhaps matches TRBD1 (5 bases). V dropped 2 bases and J dropped 7 bases, with 12 bases sitting between them. Germline assignment: CDR1 SGHAT and CDR2 FQNNGV. CDR3 size: 14 residues. The whole variable domain, filled in from reference TRBV11-2 and TRBJ2-1, reads EAGVAQSPRYKIIEKRQSVAFWCNPISGHATLYWYQQILGQGPKLLIQFQNNGVVDDSQLPKDRFSAERLKGVDSTLKIQPAKLEDSAVYLCASSLNQGRNEQFFGPGTRLTVL.

The V gene is TRBV4-1, the J gene TRBJ2-7, with a weak D call TRBD2 (5 bases). V dropped 0 bases and J dropped 6 bases, with 12 bases sitting between them. The CDR3 totals 14 residues. The germline CDR1 and CDR2 sequences are MGHRA and YSYEKL. Here the CDR3 reads CASSQEMEVPEQYF. For the CDR3, the DNA is TGCGCCAGCAGCCAAGAGATGGAGGTTCCCGAGCAGTACTTC.

This clonotype has only a few counts. The chain recombines TRBV24-1 with TRBJ2-1; 10 positions match TRBD2. Trimming took 0 bases from V and 9 from J; bases not matched to a gene: 4. CDR1 and CDR2 from the germline V gene are KGHDR and SFDVKD. This CDR3 comprises 15 residues. CDR3 sequence (DNA): TGTGCCACCAGTGATTTGGCTAGCGGGAGTGTTGAGCAGTTCTTC. This codes for CATSDLASGSVEQFF.

The V call is TRBV9, the J call TRBJ1-2, with 12 nucleotides matching TRBD1. From germline, CDR1 is SGDLS and CDR2 YYNGEE. The ends lost 0 bases at V and 8 bases at J; junction bases unmatched: 5. This CDR3 spans 15 amino acids. CDR3 protein: CASSVEGQGAEGYTF. CDR3 DNA sequence: TGTGCCAGCAGCGTAGAGGGACAGGGGGCTGAAGGCTACACCTTC. Full variable domain (rest looked up from reference TRBV9 and TRBJ1-2): DSGVTQTPKHLITATGQRVTLRCSPRSGDLSVYWYQQSLDQGLQFLIQYYNGEERAKGNILERFSAQQFPDLHSELNLSSLELGDSALYFCASSVEGQGAEGYTFGSGTRLTVV.

V usage is TRBV7-9 and J usage is TRBJ2-1; D is ambiguous. Trimming cost V 6 bases and J 8 bases, with 11 bases left between them. CDR1 and CDR2 from the germline V gene are SEHNR and FQNEAQ (reference sequence). The CDR3 consists of 12 residues. The CDR3 spells CASSLYGYEQFF. The CDR3 DNA reads as TGTGCCAGCAGTTTATATGGATATGAGCAGTTCTTC.

The V and J genes are TRBV11-2 and TRBJ2-1; 14 nucleotides line up with TRBD2. With 5 bases clipped from V and 6 bases from J, the junction kept 21 bases outside the gene matches. This CDR3 region has 21 residues. The germline V gene has CDR1 SGHAT and CDR2 FQNNGV. CDR3 nucleotides: TGTGCCAGCAGCATTTACGGGGGGACTAGCGGGAGTAATCCTGTGAGCAATGAGCAGTTCTTC. Protein sequence: CASSIYGGTSGSNPVSNEQFF.

This clonotype has more than one count but fewer than ten. The V call is TRBV11-2, the J call TRBJ1-2; TRBD1 is a possible D gene (5 bases). CDR1 and CDR2 (germline): SGHAT, FQNNGV. Trimming stripped 1 base from V and 7 bases from J, with 10 bases between. The CDR3 loop spans 13 amino acids. CDR3 in DNA: TGTGCCAGCAGCTTAGCCGCAGGGAGTGGCTACACCTTC. Translating gives CASSLAAGSGYTF. The full variable domain, its missing parts supplied by reference TRBV11-2 and TRBJ1-2, is EAGVAQSPRYKIIEKRQSVAFWCNPISGHATLYWYQQILGQGPKLLIQFQNNGVVDDSQLPKDRFSAERLKGVDSTLKIQPAKLEDSAVYLCASSLAAGSGYTFGSGTRLTVV.

The genes are TRBV30 and TRBJ1-2; 9 bases agree with TRBD1. The germline V gene has CDR1 GTSNPN and CDR2 SVGIG (reference sequence). This CDR3 spans 17 amino acids. V shed 3 bases and J 7 bases; nucleotides not matched to a gene: 18. The CDR3 is CAWSRERSGQGSAGYTF. CDR3 nucleotides: TGTGCCTGGAGCCGGGAGCGTAGTGGACAGGGGTCTGCTGGCTACACCTTC.